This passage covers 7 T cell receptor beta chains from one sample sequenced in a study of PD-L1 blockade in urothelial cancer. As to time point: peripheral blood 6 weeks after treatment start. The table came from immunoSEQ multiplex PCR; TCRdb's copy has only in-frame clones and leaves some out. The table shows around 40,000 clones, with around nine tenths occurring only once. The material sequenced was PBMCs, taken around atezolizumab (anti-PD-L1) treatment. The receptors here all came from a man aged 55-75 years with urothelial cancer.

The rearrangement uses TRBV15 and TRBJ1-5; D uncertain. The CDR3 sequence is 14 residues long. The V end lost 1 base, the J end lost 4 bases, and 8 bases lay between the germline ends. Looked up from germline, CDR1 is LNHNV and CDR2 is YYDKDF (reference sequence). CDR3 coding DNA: TGTGCCACCAGCAGAGCCACACCGAATCAGCCCCAGCATTTT. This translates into CATSRATPNQPQHF.

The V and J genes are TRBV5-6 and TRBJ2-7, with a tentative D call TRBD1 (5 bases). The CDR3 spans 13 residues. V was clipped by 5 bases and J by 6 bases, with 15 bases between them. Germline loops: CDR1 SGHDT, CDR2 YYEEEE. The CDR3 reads CASSPDRFGEQYF. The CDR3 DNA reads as TGTGCCAGCAGTCCTGACAGATTCGGCGAGCAGTACTTC. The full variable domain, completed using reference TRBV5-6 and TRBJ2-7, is DAGVTQSPTHLIKTRGQQVTLRCSPKSGHDTVSWYQQALGQGPQFIFQYYEEEERQRGNFPDRFSGHQFPNYSSELNVNALLLGDSALYLCASSPDRFGEQYFGPGTRLTVT.

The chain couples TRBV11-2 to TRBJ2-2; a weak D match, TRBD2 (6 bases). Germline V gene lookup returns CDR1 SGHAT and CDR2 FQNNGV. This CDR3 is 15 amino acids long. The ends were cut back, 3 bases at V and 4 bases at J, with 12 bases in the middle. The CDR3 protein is CASSLAGSGTGELFF. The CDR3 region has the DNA TGTGCCAGCAGCTTGGCCGGGAGCGGCACCGGGGAGCTGTTTTTT.

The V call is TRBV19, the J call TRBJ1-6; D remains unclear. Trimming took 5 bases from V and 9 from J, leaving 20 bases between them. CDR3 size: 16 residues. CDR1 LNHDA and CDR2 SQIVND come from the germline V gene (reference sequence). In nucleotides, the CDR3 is TGTGCCAGTAGTCCACGAGTTGCGGCAAAAGGTTCACCCCTCCACTTT. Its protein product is CASSPRVAAKGSPLHF. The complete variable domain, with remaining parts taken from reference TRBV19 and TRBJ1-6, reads DGGITQSPKYLFRKEGQNVTLSCEQNLNHDAMYWYRQDPGQGLRLIYYSQIVNDFQKGDIAEGYSVSREKKESFPLTVTSAQKNPTAFYLCASSPRVAAKGSPLHFGNGTRLTVT.

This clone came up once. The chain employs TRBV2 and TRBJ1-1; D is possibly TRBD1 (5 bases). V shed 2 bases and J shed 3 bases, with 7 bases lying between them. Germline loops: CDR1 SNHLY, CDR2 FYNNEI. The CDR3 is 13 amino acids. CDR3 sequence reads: CASSERGYTEAFF. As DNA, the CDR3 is TGTGCCAGCAGTGAAAGGGGATACACTGAAGCTTTCTTT.

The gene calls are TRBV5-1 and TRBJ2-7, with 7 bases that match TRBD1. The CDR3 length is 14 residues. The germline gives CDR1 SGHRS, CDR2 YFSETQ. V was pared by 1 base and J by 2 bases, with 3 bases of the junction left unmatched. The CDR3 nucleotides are TGCGCCAGCAGCTTGCGACAGGGCCCCTACGAGCAGTACTTC. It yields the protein CASSLRQGPYEQYF.

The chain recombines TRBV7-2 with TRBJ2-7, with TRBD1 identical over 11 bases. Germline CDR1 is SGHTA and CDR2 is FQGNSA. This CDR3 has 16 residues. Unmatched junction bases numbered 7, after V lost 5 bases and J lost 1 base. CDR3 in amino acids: CASSPTGTGGSYEQYF. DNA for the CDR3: TGTGCCAGCAGCCCCACCGGGACAGGGGGTTCCTACGAGCAGTACTTC.